This passage covers 4 T cell receptor beta chains from one sample sequenced in a study of T cells in Graves' hyperthyroidism and ophthalmopathy. RNA transcripts gave rise to amplified TCR beta CDR3 regions. The HTBI set primed first-round TCR CDR3 RT-PCR. TCRdb reanalysed the multiplex PCR reads using MiXCR and keeps one entry per CDR3 protein. The top ten hold roughly 8.3% of the sample, which has 750,000 to 950,000 distinct CDR3 sequences, 35% to 40% seen once. Sequencing was carried out using blood. The receptors were sampled from a man younger than 30 with Graves' hyperthyroidism.

The table lists this clonotype with a few counts. A junction boundary mismatches the germline segment, possibly from a read error. The V call is TRBV7-2, the J call TRBJ2-7; tentatively, D is TRBD2 (6 bases). The CDR3 length is 14 residues. Germline V CDR1 and CDR2: SGHTA, FQGNSA. CDR3 residues: CASSQEGIGYEQYF. The CDR3 coding sequence is TGCGCCAGCAGCCAGGAGGGGATCGGGTACGAGCAGTACTTC.

This clonotype has ten or more counts. The rearrangement uses TRBV19 and TRBJ1-6; 8 bases are shared with TRBD1. With V trimmed by 4 bases and J by 6 bases, 2 bases remained unmatched. Germline CDR1 is LNHDA and CDR2 is SQIVND (reference sequence). The CDR3 extends over 14 amino acids. CDR3 in DNA: TGTGCCAGTAGTACGGACAGGGCTAATTCACCCCTCCACTTT. This encodes CASSTDRANSPLHF.

In this sample, this clonotype turned up many times. This rearrangement joins TRBV15 to TRBJ2-6; D is unresolved. V gave up 5 bases and J gave up 0 bases, with 8 bases separating them. The CDR3 consists of 15 residues. Germline V gene data show CDR1 as LNHNV and CDR2 as YYDKDF (reference sequence). The CDR3, as DNA: TGTGCCACCAGCTCGACAAGCTCTGGGGCCAACGTCCTGACTTTC. Translating it yields CATSSTSSGANVLTF.

This clonotype has only a few counts. The J gene is TRBJ2-2, the V gene TRBV11-2, with 7 bases that match TRBD1. The CDR3 is 14 amino acids. CDR1 and CDR2 (germline): SGHAT, FQNNGV. V was pared by 5 bases and J by 1 base, with 1 base of the junction left unmatched. CDR3 nucleotides: TGTGCCAGCAGCGGGGACAGGAACACCGGGGAGCTGTTTTTT. Protein sequence: CASSGDRNTGELFF.